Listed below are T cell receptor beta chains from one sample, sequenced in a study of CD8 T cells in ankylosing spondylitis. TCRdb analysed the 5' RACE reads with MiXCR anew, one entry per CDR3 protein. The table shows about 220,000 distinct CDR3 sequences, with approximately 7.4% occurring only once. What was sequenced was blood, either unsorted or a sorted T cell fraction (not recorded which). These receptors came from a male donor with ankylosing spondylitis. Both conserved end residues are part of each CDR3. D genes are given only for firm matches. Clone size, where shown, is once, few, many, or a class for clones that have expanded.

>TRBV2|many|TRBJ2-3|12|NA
TGTGCCAGCAGTTCAGTGACAGATACGCAGTATTTT
CASSSVTDTQYF
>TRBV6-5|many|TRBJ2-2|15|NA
TGTGCCAGCAGTTACGGGGGGAGAGGAACCGGGGAGCTGTTTTTT
CASSYGGRGTGELFF
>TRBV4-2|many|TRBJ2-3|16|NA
TGTGCCAGCAGCCAAGACCCCATACCACTGGGGGGTACGCAGTATTTT
CASSQDPIPLGGTQYF
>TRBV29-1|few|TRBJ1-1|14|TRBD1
TGCAGCGTTGAAGGATACAGGGGAAGCACTGAAGCTTTCTTT
CSVEGYRGSTEAFF
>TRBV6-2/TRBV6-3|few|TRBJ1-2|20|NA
TGTGCCAGCAGTTACCCCGACGTTGGCAGGGACTATAACTATGGCTGGCGGACCACCTTC
CASSYPDVGRDYNYGWRTTF
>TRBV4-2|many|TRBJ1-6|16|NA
TGTGCCAGCAGCCAAGTTCCGGAACAGCTCAACGATCCCCTCCACTTT
CASSQVPEQLNDPLHF
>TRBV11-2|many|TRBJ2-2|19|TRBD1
TGTGCCAGCAGCTCCCTTACCTCCATCCGGACAGGGCTTACCGGGGAGCTGTTTTTT
CASSSLTSIRTGLTGELFF
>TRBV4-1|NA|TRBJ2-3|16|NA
TGCGCCAGCAGCCAAGGGGGACATGGCGGCACAGATACGCAGTATTTT
CASSQGGHGGTDTQYF
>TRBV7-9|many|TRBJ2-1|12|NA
TGTGCCAGCAGCTCCAGGGTGACTGAGCAGTTCTTC
CASSSRVTEQFF
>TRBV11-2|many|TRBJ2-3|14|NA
TGTGCCAGCAGCCGTATGGGGCCGGAAGATACGCAGTATTTT
CASSRMGPEDTQYF
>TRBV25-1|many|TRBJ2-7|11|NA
TGTGCCAGCACGTACATCTACGAGCAGTACTTC
CASTYIYEQYF
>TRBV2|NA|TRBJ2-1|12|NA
TGTGCCAGCAGCGAAAACAGGTATGAGCAGTTCTTC
CASSENRYEQFF
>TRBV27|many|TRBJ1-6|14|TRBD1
TGTGCCAGCGCACTCGGGACAGGGGTGTCACCCCTCCACTTT
CASALGTGVSPLHF
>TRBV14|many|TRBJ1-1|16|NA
TGTGCCAGCAGCCAAGGGGTGCCTCGGCCGAACACTGAAGCTTTCTTT
CASSQGVPRPNTEAFF
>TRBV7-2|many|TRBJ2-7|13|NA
TGTGCCAGCAGCTTACAGGGCCCCTACGAGCAGTACTTC
CASSLQGPYEQYF
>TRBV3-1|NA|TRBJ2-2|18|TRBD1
TGTGCCTGCAGCAAAACCCGTCGACAGGGGGATTACACCGGGGAGCTGTTTTTT
CACSKTRRQGDYTGELFF
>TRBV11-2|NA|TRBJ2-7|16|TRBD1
TGTGCCAGCAGCTCGCCCCGGGACAGGGTAAACTACGAGCAGTACTTC
CASSSPRDRVNYEQYF
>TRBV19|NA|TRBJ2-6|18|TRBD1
TGTGCCAGTAGTGCCCGGGACAGGGGAATTCCTGGGGCCAACGTCCTGACTTTC
CASSARDRGIPGANVLTF
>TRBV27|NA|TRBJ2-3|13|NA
TGTGCCAGCAGTGAGGGTTTCACAGATACGCAGTATTTT
CASSEGFTDTQYF
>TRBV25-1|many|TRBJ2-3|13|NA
TGTGCCAGCAGTAGGACCCTCACAGATACGCAGTATTTT
CASSRTLTDTQYF
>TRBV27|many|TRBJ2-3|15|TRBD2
TGTGCCAGCACCGGGGGGGGCGGCTGGGAATATACGCAGTATTTT
CASTGGGGWEYTQYF
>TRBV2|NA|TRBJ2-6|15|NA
TGTGCCAGCAGTGATCTTGCTAACATGGCCAACGTCCTGACTTTC
CASSDLANMANVLTF
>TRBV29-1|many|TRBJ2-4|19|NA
TGCAGCGTTGAAGATGATTTTGTTGGGAGCCCTCCAGCCAAAAACATTCAGTACTTC
CSVEDDFVGSPPAKNIQYF
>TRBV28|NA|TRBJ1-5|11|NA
TGTGCCAGCGGATTTGACCAGCCCCAGCATTTT
CASGFDQPQHF
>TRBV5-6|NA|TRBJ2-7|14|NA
TGTGCCAGCAGTTGGGATGGGGTTGCCTACGAGCAGTACTTC
CASSWDGVAYEQYF
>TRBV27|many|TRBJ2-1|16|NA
TGTGCCAGCAGTTTCCTCGGGGCGGTCGGGGTCAATGAGCAGTTCTTC
CASSFLGAVGVNEQFF
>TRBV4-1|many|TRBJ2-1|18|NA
TGCGCCAGCAGCCCCCTCATTTTCCGCGAAAGCTCCTACAATGAGCAGTTCTTC
CASSPLIFRESSYNEQFF
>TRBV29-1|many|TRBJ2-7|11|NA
TGCAGCGTTGAATCGGGGCACGAGCAGTACTTC
CSVESGHEQYF
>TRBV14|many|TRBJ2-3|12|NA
TGTGCCAGCAGCCCCATGGAGAATACGCAGTATTTT
CASSPMENTQYF
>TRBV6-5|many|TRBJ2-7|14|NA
TGTGCCAGCAGTTACTCCGGACCGGCATACGAGCAGTACTTC
CASSYSGPAYEQYF
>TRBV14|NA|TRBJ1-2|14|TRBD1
TGTGCCAGCAGCCAAGTGGGGGAGACAGGGGGATCCACCTTC
CASSQVGETGGSTF
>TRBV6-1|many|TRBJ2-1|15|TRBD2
TGTGCCAGCAGCCCCCAGCGGGAGTCTTACAATGAGCAGTTCTTC
CASSPQRESYNEQFF
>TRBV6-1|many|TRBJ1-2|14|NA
TGTGCCAGCAGGAGTACAGGGACAAACTATGGCTACACCTTC
CASRSTGTNYGYTF
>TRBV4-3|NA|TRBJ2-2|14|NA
TGCGCCAGCAGCCAAGGGACCTATAGCGGGGAGCTGTTTTTT
CASSQGTYSGELFF
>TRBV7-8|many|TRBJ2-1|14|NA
TGTGCCAGCAGCTTAGTACGGGTAGTCGATGAGCAGTTCTTC
CASSLVRVVDEQFF
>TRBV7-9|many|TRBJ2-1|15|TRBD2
TGTGCCAGCAGCTCCCGACTAGCGAGCTACAATGAGCAGTTCTTC
CASSSRLASYNEQFF
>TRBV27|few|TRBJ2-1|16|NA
TGTGCCAGCAGTTCGTTCCGGGAAGCGGCATACAATGAGCAGTTCTTC
CASSSFREAAYNEQFF
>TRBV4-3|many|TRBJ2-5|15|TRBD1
TGCGCCAGCAGCCTCGGGACAGCACCTCAAGAGACCCAGTACTTC
CASSLGTAPQETQYF
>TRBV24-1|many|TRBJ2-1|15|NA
TGTGCCACCAGTCCTGCGCAGAGCTCCTACAATGAGCAGTTCTTC
CATSPAQSSYNEQFF
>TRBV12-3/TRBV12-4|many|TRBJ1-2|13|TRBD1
TGTGCCAGCAGTTTTACAGGGGGCGCTGGCTACACCTTC
CASSFTGGAGYTF
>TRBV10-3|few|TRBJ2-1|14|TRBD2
TGTGCCATCGGGGGGACTAGCGGAGCGAATGAGCAGTTCTTC
CAIGGTSGANEQFF
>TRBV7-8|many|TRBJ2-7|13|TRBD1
TGTGCCAGCAGCACCGACAGGGCCCACGAGCAGTACTTC
CASSTDRAHEQYF
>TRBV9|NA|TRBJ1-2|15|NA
TGTGCCAGCAGCGTAGGAGGGGCGAACGCCTATGGCTACACCTTC
CASSVGGANAYGYTF
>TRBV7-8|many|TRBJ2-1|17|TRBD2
TGTGCCAGCAGCTTAAAGGGCGGGAGGGCCCCCTACAATGAGCAGTTCTTC
CASSLKGGRAPYNEQFF
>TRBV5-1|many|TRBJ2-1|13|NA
TGCGCCAGCAGCTTACAACTTACATCTGAGCAGTTCTTC
CASSLQLTSEQFF
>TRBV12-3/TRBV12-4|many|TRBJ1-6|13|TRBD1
TGTGCCAGCAGTTCAGGGGGCTATTCACCCCTCCACTTT
CASSSGGYSPLHF
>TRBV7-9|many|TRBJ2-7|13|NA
TGTGCCAGCACCCGACCTGATTCCTACGAGCAGTACTTC
CASTRPDSYEQYF
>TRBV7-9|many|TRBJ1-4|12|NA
TGTGCCACTACAGGGACTAATGAAAAACTGTTTTTT
CATTGTNEKLFF
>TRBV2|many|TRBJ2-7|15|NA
TGTGCCAGCAGTGAATCTGAACTGACCTTTAGGGAGCAGTACTTC
CASSESELTFREQYF
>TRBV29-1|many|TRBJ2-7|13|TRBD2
TGCAGCGCTATGGGAGGGAGCTCCTACGAGCAGTACTTC
CSAMGGSSYEQYF
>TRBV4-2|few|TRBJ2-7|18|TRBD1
TGTGCCAGCAGCCAAACGCTTGGTGTGGGACAGGGAGGCTACGAGCAGTACTTC
CASSQTLGVGQGGYEQYF
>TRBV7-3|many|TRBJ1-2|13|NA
TGTGCCAGCAGCTTAGGAGGGAACTATGGCTACACCTTC
CASSLGGNYGYTF
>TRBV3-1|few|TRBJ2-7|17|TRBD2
TGTGCCAGCAGCCAAGGACTAGCGGGATGGGGCTCCTACGAGCAGTACTTC
CASSQGLAGWGSYEQYF